This TCR beta chain emerged from a study of blood T cell repertoires in COVID-19 (dated by TCRdb to about 2020). General notes on the study: The collaborator samples originated in the United States, Italy and Spain and spanned the acute and convalescent phases of COVID-19. The material from the prospective study consisted of cDNA or gDNA derived from T cells, B-cell-depleted T cells, or PBMCs. The dataset comprised deeply sampled blood TCRbeta repertoires from subjects exposed to, actively infected with, or recovered from COVID-19. The repertoires were released in a freely available public database meant as a resource for research on the immune response to SARS-CoV-2. Samples were obtained from the ongoing ImmuneRACE study (first 160 participants) and from 1,000 to 1,500 subjects provided by 6 global collaborators. A de-identified subject ID, COVID-19 status, age in years and sex were almost always included in the sample metadata. HLA class I and class II types, where available, came from metadata supplied by the sample provider rather than from assay-based typing. Paper-wide results and their limitations: How much clinical and demographic metadata was included differed by source and by participant, and the metadata was provided uncurated.

Participants in the prospective study were aged roughly 18 to 100 years, lived in under 30 United States geographic areas, and enrolled through a virtual design. Cohort assignment in the prospective study relied on participant-reported clinical history from a screening survey and a study questionnaire. In the prospective study, whole blood, serum and a nasopharyngeal or oropharyngeal swab were collected from each participant by mobile phlebotomists. Participants in the prospective study had the option to provide additional blood draws and questionnaires over a roughly 2-month period. Before DNA extraction, prospective study blood samples were shipped either frozen or at room temperature. The CDR3 spans 17 residues, from the cysteine through the phenylalanine. CDR3 DNA is the only sequence kept; it has 51 bases, read in frame from the first base. Clipping removes 8 bases from V and 4 bases from J, with 14 as the unmatched junction base count. Based on the germline V gene, the CDR1 and CDR2 sequences are SNHLY and FYNNEI.

Concerning this clone itself: Its specific antigen is unknown. It has no much larger one-base neighbor in the sample; base qualities were not kept.

TCRbeta CDR3 regions were amplified from genomic DNA using the immunoSEQ Assay, a bias-controlled multiplex PCR. The original pipeline was this. The number of nucleated cells in each sample was estimated from the amplification of reference gene primers within the assay. Sequence reads were collapsed and filtered to measure the absolute abundance of every unique TCRbeta CDR3 rearrangement. Productive Simpson clonality was computed per sample as the square root of Simpson's diversity index over productive rearrangements. TCRdb provides this immuneACCESS table in a form limited to in-frame rearrangements. Some clones are lacking; in checked studies, under half of them reflect an unresolved V gene, and why the rest are absent is not known. V, J and clone size reflect that table, while D and trimming were determined from the DNA. This sample is represented by fewer than 350,000 clones; 75% to 90% of them were singletons. Together, the top ten hold roughly 4.3% of the sample.

The source material was PBMCs or T cells enriched from blood (not recorded which). The clonotype comes from a woman aged 25 to 45 with acute COVID-19. Rearrangement joined TRBV2 to TRBJ2-1; 10 bases in between match TRBD2. The CDR3 region reads CASSHVPGTSAYNEQFF. The DNA sequence follows: TGTGCCAGCTCGCACGTACCCGGGACTAGCGCTTACAATGAGCAGTTCTTC.